The present TCR beta chain was sequenced within a study of blood T cell repertoires in COVID-19. CDR1 is KGHSH and CDR2 is LQKENI in the germline V gene. V lost 7 bases, J lost 3 bases, and 12 bases lay in between. The CDR3 extends over 14 amino acids. In the original analysis: Scientists estimated how many nucleated cells there were by amplifying reference gene primers. Data came from immunoSEQ multiplex PCR; TCRdb stores just in-frame clones and leaves some out. From that table come the V and J calls and clone size; the DNA was used to work out D and trimming. This table has roughly 250,000 clones, about 87% appearing once.

Sequencing was done on a sample of peripheral blood. The chain is built from TRBV18 and TRBJ1-4, with a tentative D call TRBD1 (6 bases). The clonotype was recovered from a woman between 35 and 50 years old with acute or convalescent COVID-19. The CDR3 DNA sequence: TGTGCCAGCTTCCGGGACACCCCTAATGAAAAACTGTTTTTT. Its translation is CASFRDTPNEKLFF. Combining the CDR3 with reference TRBV18 and TRBJ1-4 gives the whole variable domain NAGVMQNPRHLVRRRGQEARLRCSPMKGHSHVYWYRQLPEEGLKFMVYLQKENIIDESGMPKERFSAEFPKEGPSILRIQQVVRGDSAAYFCASFRDTPNEKLFFGSGTQLSVL.